These T cell receptor beta chains were read from a single sample in a study of shared clonotypes between healthy human individuals. Measured with immunoSEQ multiplex PCR; TCRdb has only the in-frame clones, and not every one. The sample carries around 700,000 clones, around two thirds recorded once. The sequenced sample was memory CD4+ T cells sorted from blood. These receptor sequences come from a woman aged 25 to 39 in good health. Both conserved end residues are part of each CDR3. A D gene is named only where the DNA matches it firmly. Size values are once, few and many counts, or a class for expanded clones, and some rows have none.

>-|-|TRBJ1-3|TRBV28
CASRDDQGRSGNTIYF
TGTGCCAGCAGGGACGACCAAGGACGCTCTGGAAACACCATATATTTT
>-|-|TRBJ2-1|TRBV5-8
CASSLGEVSYNEQFF
TGTGCCAGCAGCTTGGGTGAAGTATCCTACAATGAGCAGTTCTTC
>TRBD2|-|TRBJ2-7|TRBV28
CASRPRLAGAYEQYF
TGTGCCAGCAGGCCACGGCTAGCGGGAGCCTACGAGCAGTACTTC
>-|-|TRBJ1-1|TRBV7-3
CASSLNRGNTEAFF
TGTGCCAGCAGCTTAAATCGGGGGAACACTGAAGCTTTCTTT
>-|-|TRBJ2-2|TRBV6-1
CASSEVGGVNTGELFF
TGTGCCAGCAGTGAAGTTGGAGGGGTGAACACCGGGGAGCTGTTTTTT
>-|-|TRBJ1-1|TRBV5-1
CASSLLEGGANTEAFF
TGCGCCAGCAGCTTGTTGGAAGGTGGGGCAAACACTGAAGCTTTCTTT
>-|-|TRBJ1-5|TRBV6-4
CASMVQFKTSNQPQHF
TGTGCCAGCATGGTACAGTTCAAGACTAGCAATCAGCCCCAGCATTTT
>-|-|TRBJ1-2|TRBV4-2
CASSQGGPANYGYTF
TGTGCCAGCAGCCAAGGGGGGCCAGCTAACTATGGCTACACCTTC
>-|-|TRBJ2-5|TRBV21-1
CASSKGREWWQETQYF
TGTGCCAGCAGCAAAGGCCGCGAGTGGTGGCAAGAGACCCAGTACTTC
>-|-|TRBJ1-5|TRBV7-8
CASSSQTGTVKNQPQHF
TGTGCCAGCAGCTCGCAGACAGGTACTGTGAAGAATCAGCCCCAGCATTTT
>TRBD1|-|TRBJ2-2|TRBV18
CASSPLGTGRVTGELFF
TGTGCCAGCTCACCCCTCGGGACAGGGCGCGTCACCGGGGAGCTGTTTTTT
>-|-|TRBJ2-2|TRBV4-1
CASSAPGQNTGELFF
TGCGCCAGCAGCGCACCGGGACAGAACACCGGGGAGCTGTTTTTT
>-|-|TRBJ2-3|TRBV10-3
CAISVGERSEDTQYF
TGTGCCATCAGTGTGGGGGAGCGCTCGGAAGATACGCAGTATTTT
>-|-|TRBJ2-7|TRBV7-8
CASSLEGGSSYEQYF
TGTGCCAGCAGCTTAGAGGGGGGAAGCTCCTACGAGCAGTACTTC
>TRBD2|-|TRBJ2-5|TRBV6-1
CASSGGLAGGIGKTQYF
TGTGCCAGCAGTGGGGGACTAGCGGGAGGGATCGGAAAGACCCAGTACTTC
>-|-|TRBJ2-5|TRBV9
CASSVGARPTQETQYF
TGTGCCAGCAGCGTAGGGGCCAGGCCGACTCAAGAGACCCAGTACTTC
>TRBD1|-|TRBJ2-3|TRBV6-1
CASYTRQGDTQYF
TGTGCCAGCTACACAAGACAGGGAGATACGCAGTATTTT
>TRBD2|-|TRBJ2-7|TRBV5-4
CASSSGLAGVYEQYF
TGTGCCAGCAGCTCCGGACTAGCGGGAGTCTACGAGCAGTACTTC
>-|once|TRBJ1-1|TRBV28
CASSLGQNREAFF
TGTGCCAGCAGTTTAGGACAAAACCGTGAAGCTTTCTTT
>-|-|TRBJ1-5|TRBV6-1
CASNLGPNQPQHF
TGTGCCAGCAACTTGGGGCCCAATCAGCCCCAGCATTTT
>-|-|TRBJ2-7|TRBV5-1
CASKWEGGNEQYF
TGCGCCAGCAAATGGGAGGGGGGCAACGAGCAGTACTTC
>-|-|TRBJ1-1|TRBV7-8
CASSLTRSGAAYEAFF
TGTGCCAGCAGCTTAACCCGATCCGGGGCCGCCTATGAAGCTTTCTTT
>TRBD1|-|TRBJ2-5|TRBV29-1
CSVRTGEETQYF
TGCAGCGTCCGGACAGGGGAGGAGACCCAGTACTTC
>-|-|TRBJ2-1|TRBV7-2
CASRMENNEQFF
TGTGCCAGCAGGATGGAGAACAATGAGCAGTTCTTC
>-|-|TRBJ1-6|TRBV7-9
CASSPSQGINSPLHF
TGTGCCAGCAGCCCCTCGCAAGGGATTAATTCACCCCTCCACTTT
>TRBD1|few|TRBJ2-5|TRBV16
CASSQRGQGRDQYF
TGTGCCAGCAGCCAAAGGGGACAGGGAAGAGACCAGTACTTC
>TRBD1|-|TRBJ1-5|TRBV6-5
CASKQGSHSNQPQHF
TGTGCCAGCAAACAGGGGTCCCATAGCAATCAGCCCCAGCATTTT
>TRBD1|-|TRBJ1-2|TRBV6-6
CASSYGTGVYGYTF
TGTGCCAGCAGTTACGGGACAGGGGTCTATGGCTACACCTTC
>-|-|TRBJ2-1|TRBV5-1
CASRQGAGSYNEQFF
TGCGCCAGCCGACAAGGGGCTGGCTCCTACAATGAGCAGTTCTTC
>-|-|TRBJ2-7|TRBV25-1
CASSEGSPYEQYF
TGTGCCAGCAGTGAAGGCTCCCCCTACGAGCAGTACTTC
>-|-|TRBJ2-7|TRBV5-1
CASSNHALHPHF
TGCGCCAGCAGCAATCACGCTCTCCATCCGCACTTC
>-|few|TRBJ2-3|TRBV10-1
CASTRGVADTQYF
TGCGCCAGTACGAGAGGGGTTGCGGATACGCAGTATTTT
>TRBD2|-|TRBJ2-3|TRBV7-2
CASSSRAGGTMRQYF
TGTGCCAGCAGCTCAAGAGCGGGAGGGACGATGAGGCAGTATTTT
>-|few|TRBJ2-2|TRBV7-6
CASSSRTAANTGELFF
TGTGCCAGCAGCTCCCGGACAGCGGCGAACACCGGGGAGCTGTTTTTT
>TRBD2|-|TRBJ2-1|TRBV9
CASSVGGTTPFF
TGTGCCAGCAGCGTAGGGGGGACTACCCCGTTCTTC
>-|-|TRBJ1-2|TRBV5-4
CASTFDRNYGYTF
TGTGCCAGCACCTTCGACAGGAACTATGGCTACACCTTC
>-|-|TRBJ1-1|TRBV27
CASSSRPVNTEAFF
TGTGCCAGCAGTTCCCGGCCGGTGAACACTGAAGCTTTCTTT
>TRBD2|-|TRBJ2-7|TRBV30
CAWSVEGRGAYEQYF
TGTGCCTGGAGTGTTGAAGGTCGGGGGGCCTACGAGCAGTACTTC
>TRBD1|-|TRBJ1-2|TRBV5-1
CASSPGQAYYGYTF
TGCGCCAGCAGCCCTGGACAGGCTTACTATGGCTACACCTTC
>-|few|TRBJ1-4|TRBV27
CASSATGYEKLFF
TGTGCCAGCAGTGCTACAGGGTACGAAAAACTGTTTTTT
>-|-|TRBJ1-3|TRBV5-6
CASSLRGPGNTIYF
TGTGCCAGCAGCTTAAGAGGTCCTGGAAACACCATATATTTT